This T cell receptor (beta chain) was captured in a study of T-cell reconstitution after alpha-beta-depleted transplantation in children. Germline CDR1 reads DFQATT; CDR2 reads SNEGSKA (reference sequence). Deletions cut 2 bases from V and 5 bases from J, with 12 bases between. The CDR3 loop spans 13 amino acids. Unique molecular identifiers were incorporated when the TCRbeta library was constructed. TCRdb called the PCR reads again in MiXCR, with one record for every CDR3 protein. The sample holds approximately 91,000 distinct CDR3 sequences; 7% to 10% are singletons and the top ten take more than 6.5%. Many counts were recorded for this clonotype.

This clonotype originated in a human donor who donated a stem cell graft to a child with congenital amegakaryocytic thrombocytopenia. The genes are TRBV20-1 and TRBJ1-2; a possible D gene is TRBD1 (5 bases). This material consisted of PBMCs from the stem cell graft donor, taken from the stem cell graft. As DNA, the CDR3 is TGCAGTGCTAGACAGCCAGGGTTGTATGGCTACACCTTC. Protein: CSARQPGLYGYTF.